This T cell receptor beta chain is from a study of blood T cell repertoires in COVID-19. Per the authors' pipeline: Amplified reference gene primers provided the basis for estimating nucleated cell counts. Produced via immunoSEQ multiplex PCR; TCRdb's table is partial and in-frame only. V, J and clone size are those of that table, while D and trimming were read from the DNA. In the table there are 320,000 or so clones, 85% of which are singletons. Per germline, CDR1 MDHEN and CDR2 SYDVKM. The junction had 9 bases not matched to a gene; V was cut back by 5 bases and J by 2 bases. The length of the CDR3 is 15 residues.

The TCR originated in a young woman who had been exposed to COVID-19. Sequencing used PBMCs or T cells enriched from blood (not recorded which). This sequence joins TRBV28 and TRBJ2-7; 7 nucleotides line up with TRBD1. Here the CDR3 reads CASSLHLQGAYEQYF. The CDR3 nucleotides read TGTGCCAGCAGTCTGCATCTCCAGGGGGCCTACGAGCAGTACTTC.